This T cell receptor (beta chain) is from a study of blood T cell repertoires in COVID-19. Trimming pared 1 base from V and 2 bases from J, leaving 15 bases between. The CDR3 covers 15 residues. Germline V lookup: CDR1 SQVTM, CDR2 ANQGSEA. Assay used: immunoSEQ multiplex PCR; TCRdb lists only in-frame clones, some missing. The sample has about 260,000 clones; about 91% are singletons. The chain has TRBV29-1 and TRBJ2-7; D is perhaps TRBD1 (6 bases). The sample consisted of peripheral blood. The sequence came from a person under 35 with COVID-19, enrolled during active disease. CDR3 bases: TGCAGCGTTGAAGTCGAGGGGGTTGGACCCTACGAGCAGTACTTC. Translated: CSVEVEGVGPYEQYF.